This paragraph covers one T cell receptor beta chain sequence. This entry belongs to a study of regulatory T cells in long-lasting Graves disease. Stated time point: persistent/refractory GD, antithyroid drugs over 5 years with positive TRAb. Isolated PBMC RNA provided the starting material for the TCR library. TCR beta libraries were built with iRepertoire HTBI primers and Arm-PCR of CDR3 regions. TCRdb analysed the multiplex PCR reads with MiXCR anew, one entry per CDR3 protein. The sample holds about 470,000 distinct CDR3 sequences; approximately 21% are singletons and the top ten take approximately 6.4%. Germline-derived CDR1 and CDR2 are SGHKS and YYEKEE (reference sequence). CDR3 size: 18 residues. The V gene lost 6 bases and the J gene lost 0 bases, with 22 bases spanning the gap.

This receptor was obtained from a female donor with Graves disease. The material was peripheral blood mononuclear cells (PBMCs), obtained when the disease was refractory, from a patient treated with antithyroid drugs. V gene TRBV5-5 combines with J gene TRBJ1-3, with D maybe TRBD1 (6 bases). CDR3 in amino acids: CASIASSGQTSSGNTIYF. The CDR3 bases are TGTGCCAGCATAGCCTCTTCCGGACAGACCAGCTCTGGAAACACCATATATTTT.